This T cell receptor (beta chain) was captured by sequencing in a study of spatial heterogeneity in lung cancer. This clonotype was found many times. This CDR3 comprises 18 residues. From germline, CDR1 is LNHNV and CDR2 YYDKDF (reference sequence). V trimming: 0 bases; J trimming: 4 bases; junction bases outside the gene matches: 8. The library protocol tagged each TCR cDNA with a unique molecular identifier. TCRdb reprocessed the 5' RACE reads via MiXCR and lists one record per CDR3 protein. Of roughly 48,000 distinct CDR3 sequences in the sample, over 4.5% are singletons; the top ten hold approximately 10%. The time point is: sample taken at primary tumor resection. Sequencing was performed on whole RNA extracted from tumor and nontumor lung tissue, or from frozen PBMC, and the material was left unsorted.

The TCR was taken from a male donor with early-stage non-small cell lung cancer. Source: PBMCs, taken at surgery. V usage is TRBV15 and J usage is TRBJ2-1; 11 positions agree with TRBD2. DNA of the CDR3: TGTGCCACCAGCAGAGATTCAGGGGGGACTAGCGGATACAATGAGCAGTTCTTC. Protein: CATSRDSGGTSGYNEQFF.